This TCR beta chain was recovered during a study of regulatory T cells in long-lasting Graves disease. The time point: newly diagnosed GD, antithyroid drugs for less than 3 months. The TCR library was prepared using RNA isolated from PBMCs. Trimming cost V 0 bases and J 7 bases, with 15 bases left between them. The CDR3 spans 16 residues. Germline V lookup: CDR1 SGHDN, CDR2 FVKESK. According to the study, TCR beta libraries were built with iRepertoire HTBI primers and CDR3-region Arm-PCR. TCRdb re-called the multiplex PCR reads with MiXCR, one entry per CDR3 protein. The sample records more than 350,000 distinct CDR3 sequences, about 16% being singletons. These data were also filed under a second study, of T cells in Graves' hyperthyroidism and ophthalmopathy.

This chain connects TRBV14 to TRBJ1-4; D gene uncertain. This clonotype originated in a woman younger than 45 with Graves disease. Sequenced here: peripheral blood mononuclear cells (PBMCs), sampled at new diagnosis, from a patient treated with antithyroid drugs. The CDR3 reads CASSQDIGKRGEKLFF. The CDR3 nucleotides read TGTGCCAGCAGCCAAGATATTGGCAAACGGGGTGAAAAACTGTTTTTT.